This T cell receptor (beta chain) was sequenced during a study of control samples from healthy donors and cancer patients. Method: immunoSEQ multiplex PCR; TCRdb's copy keeps in-frame clones and lacks some. Here the sample spans approximately 110,000 clones, around 89% being singletons. Germline values: CDR1 DFQATT, CDR2 SNEGSKA (reference sequence). J was trimmed by 10 bases and V by 3 bases; bases with no gene match: 12. The CDR3 has 14 residues. The genes are TRBV20-1 and TRBJ1-1; 9 bases align to TRBD1. The sequence was obtained from a woman aged 45-59 years in good health. Sequenced material: blood. CDR3: CSASLTGTGMGAFF. For the CDR3, the DNA is TGCAGTGCTAGTCTTACCGGGACAGGGATGGGAGCTTTCTTT.